Presented here are 27 T cell receptor beta chains from one specimen sequenced in a study of technical replicates of blood from several donors. Some clones are missing from TCRdb's copy, which holds only in-frame ones; the method was immunoSEQ multiplex PCR. Altogether roughly 72,000 clones are present, 90% to 95% being singletons, with the ten largest covering roughly 0.37%. Specimen: T cells isolated from PBMCs. The receptors come from a human donor in good health.

V and J are TRBV11-2 and TRBJ2-1; D possibly corresponds to TRBD2 (7 bases). The CDR3 runs to 15 residues. Trimming pared 5 bases from V and 5 bases from J, leaving 16 bases between. CDR1 and CDR2 (germline): SGHAT, FQNNGV. CDR3 coding DNA: TGTGCCAGCAGCACCCCTGTGGGGGGGCACAATGAGCAGTTCTTC. Translated: CASSTPVGGHNEQFF.

The chain joins TRBV13 to TRBJ1-1; maybe TRBD1 (6 bases). CDR3 size: 17 residues. The ends were cut back, 5 bases at V and 0 bases at J, with 19 bases in the middle. Germline V gene lookup returns CDR1 PRHDT and CDR2 FYEKMQ (reference sequence). CDR3 amino acids: CASSLNRARGMNTEAFF. Written as DNA, the CDR3 is TGTGCCAGCAGCCTTAACAGGGCGAGGGGAATGAACACTGAAGCTTTCTTT.

This clone is a singleton in its sample. The gene calls are TRBV2 and TRBJ1-2, with a tentative D call TRBD1 (5 bases). This CDR3 has 11 amino acids. The germline V and J ends were trimmed by 11 bases and 3 bases, with 10 bases remaining between them. In germline, CDR1 is SNHLY, CDR2 FYNNEI. The CDR3 sequence: CAGGGYYGYTF. CDR3 sequence (DNA): TGTGCCGGCGGGGGTTACTATGGCTACACCTTC.

This clone was seen once. The chain couples TRBV15 to TRBJ1-2; D possibly corresponds to TRBD1 (6 bases). Germline V lookup: CDR1 LNHNV, CDR2 YYDKDF (reference sequence). Trimming took 5 bases from V and 7 from J, leaving 20 bases between them. The CDR3 contains 15 residues. The CDR3 region is CATSLNSGGVVGYTF. The DNA for the CDR3 is TGTGCCACCAGCCTAAACTCGGGGGGCGTCGTTGGCTACACCTTC.

The chain combines TRBV6-4 with TRBJ1-3; 7 nucleotides match TRBD1. CDR1 is MRHNA, CDR2 SNTAGT, per germline. Trimming removed 0 bases from V and 0 bases from J; junction bases left unmatched: 14. The CDR3 sequence is 20 residues long. The CDR3 protein is CASSDSIKHVGQNSGNTIYF. DNA of the CDR3: TGTGCCAGCAGTGACTCGATAAAGCACGTGGGACAGAACTCTGGAAACACCATATATTTT.

The rearrangement uses TRBV11-2 and TRBJ1-3; weak D call: TRBD1 (6 bases). The CDR3 totals 15 residues. Trimming took off 2 bases at V and 0 bases at J, with 8 bases between the two ends. Germline V lookup: CDR1 SGHAT, CDR2 FQNNGV. The CDR3 nucleotides read TGTGCCAGCAGCTTAACAGGGATCTCTGGAAACACCATATATTTT. Translated, it gives CASSLTGISGNTIYF.

This clone was detected only once. This sequence joins TRBV5-4 and TRBJ1-4, with a tentative D call TRBD1 (5 bases). The CDR3 contains 14 residues. CDR1 is SGHNT, CDR2 YYREEE, per germline (reference sequence). Deletions cut 5 bases from V and 7 bases from J, with 15 bases between. CDR3 sequence (DNA): TGTGCCAGCAGTCAAGGGGTACAAGTTGAAAAACTGTTTTTT. Translated, it gives CASSQGVQVEKLFF.

The chain is built from TRBV5-1 and TRBJ2-1; D not certain. V gave up 2 bases and J gave up 6 bases, with 9 bases separating them. The CDR3 sequence is 13 residues long. Germline V gene lookup returns CDR1 SGHRS and CDR2 YFSETQ. CDR3 loop: CASSFRLSNEQFF. The CDR3 coding sequence is TGCGCCAGCAGCTTTAGACTCTCCAATGAGCAGTTCTTC.

The CDR3 loop is CASSFGDLDEQFF. CDR3 nucleotides: TGTGCCAGCAGCTTCGGTGATCTGGATGAGCAGTTCTTC. This chain links TRBV11-3 with TRBJ2-1; D is ambiguous. Germline loops: CDR1 SGHNT, CDR2 YENEEA. V gave up 3 bases and J gave up 8 bases, with 11 bases separating them. CDR3 length equals 13 residues.

This clone occurred many times. The V call is TRBV11-2, the J call TRBJ1-4, with D possibly being TRBD1 (6 bases). CDR3 length equals 15 residues. The V gene's germline CDR1 is SGHAT and CDR2 FQNNGV. V shed 3 bases and J shed 8 bases, with 16 bases lying between them. CDR3 protein: CASSFSTGTMEKLFF. The CDR3 bases are TGTGCCAGCAGCTTCAGTACCGGGACAATGGAAAAACTGTTTTTT.

The gene calls are TRBV6-1 and TRBJ2-7; D unclear. Looked up from germline, CDR1 is MNHNS and CDR2 is SASEGT. The V end was cut by 1 base, the J end by 0 bases, with 10 bases between. There are 15 residues in the CDR3. In DNA, the CDR3 is TGTGCCAGCAGTGAAGGTCAGATTCCCTCCTACGAGCAGTACTTC. Amino acids: CASSEGQIPSYEQYF.

The chain is built from TRBV6-5 and TRBJ1-2; no firm D call. The germline V and J ends were trimmed by 0 bases and 8 bases, with 16 bases remaining between them. Germline V gene sequence: CDR1 MNHEY, CDR2 SVGAGI. The CDR3 loop spans 15 amino acids. The CDR3 reads CASSYSVSGSRGYTF. CDR3 sequence (DNA): TGTGCCAGCAGTTACTCGGTCTCAGGTTCCCGCGGCTACACCTTC.

V usage is TRBV19 and J usage is TRBJ2-7, with 12 positions matching TRBD2. There are 14 residues in the CDR3. The germline CDR1 and CDR2 sequences are LNHDA and SQIVND (reference sequence). Trimming at V came to 9 bases and at J to 7 bases, leaving 10 bases not matched to a gene. The CDR3 nucleotides read TGTGCCAGCTCTAGCGGGAGGGCGGGGTGGGAGCAGTACTTC. Translating it yields CASSSGRAGWEQYF.

The chain is built from TRBV11-2 and TRBJ1-1; possibly TRBD1 for D (6 bases). The CDR3 runs to 15 residues. Per germline, CDR1 SGHAT and CDR2 FQNNGV. Trimming removed 5 bases from V and 2 bases from J, with 15 bases in between. The CDR3: CASSHAGQQNTEAFF. The CDR3, as DNA: TGTGCCAGCAGCCACGCCGGACAGCAAAACACTGAAGCTTTCTTT.

The chain recombines TRBV5-6 with TRBJ1-4, with D tentatively TRBD1 (5 bases). The germline V gene encodes CDR1 SGHDT and CDR2 YYEEEE. This CDR3 region has 15 residues. Trimming removed 5 bases from V and 7 bases from J, with 18 bases in between. The CDR3: CASSLRRLGGEKLFF. In DNA, the CDR3 is TGTGCCAGCAGTCTACGCCGTTTGGGGGGTGAAAAACTGTTTTTT.

The chain's CDR3 is CSVEGQGGYGYTF. In DNA form, the CDR3 reads TGCAGCGTTGAAGGACAGGGTGGCTATGGCTACACCTTC. The rearrangement joins TRBV29-1 to TRBJ1-2; 7 bases match TRBD1. Looked up from germline, CDR1 is SQVTM and CDR2 is ANQGSEA. The CDR3 extends over 13 amino acids. Losses at the gene ends were 1 base for V and 4 bases for J; bases not matched to a gene: 3. The full variable domain, its missing parts supplied by reference TRBV29-1 and TRBJ1-2, is SAVISQKPSRDICQRGTSLTIQCQVDSQVTMMFWYRQQPGQSLTLIATANQGSEATYESGFVIDKFPISRPNLTFSTLTVSNMSPEDSSIYLCSVEGQGGYGYTFGSGTRLTVV.

This chain joins TRBV30 and TRBJ2-7, with 7 bases that match TRBD2. The CDR3 is 13 amino acids. In germline, CDR1 is GTSNPN, CDR2 SVGIG (reference sequence). The junction had 3 bases not matched to a gene; V was cut back by 2 bases and J by 2 bases. The CDR3 sequence is CAWSPGLTYEQYF. CDR3 coding DNA: TGTGCCTGGAGTCCGGGACTAACCTACGAGCAGTACTTC. The variable domain in full, with the rest retrieved from reference TRBV30 and TRBJ2-7, is SQTIHQWPATLVQPVGSPLSLECTVEGTSNPNLYWYRQAAGRGLQLLFYSVGIGQISSEVPQNLSASRPQDRQFILSSKKLLLSDSGFYLCAWSPGLTYEQYFGPGTRLTVT.

The V gene is TRBV5-1, the J gene TRBJ1-2, with 8 bases matching TRBD1. This CDR3 spans 18 amino acids. After removal of 3 bases from V and 4 bases from J, the junction contained 17 bases not matched to a gene. Germline V gene sequence: CDR1 SGHRS, CDR2 YFSETQ. CDR3 nucleotides: TGCGCCAGCAGCTCAAAATTAGCCCGGGACAGGCTCATCTATGGCTACACCTTC. Its protein product is CASSSKLARDRLIYGYTF.

This rearrangement joins TRBV14 to TRBJ1-1; 8 bases match TRBD1. This CDR3 has 15 residues. Losses at the gene ends were 2 bases for V and 1 base for J; bases not matched to a gene: 3. In germline, CDR1 is SGHDN, CDR2 FVKESK. CDR3 DNA sequence: TGTGCCAGCAGCCAATGGACAGGGAGGAACACTGAAGCTTTCTTT. The encoded protein is CASSQWTGRNTEAFF.

The chain combines TRBV7-9 with TRBJ1-5; 7 nucleotides line up with TRBD1. CDR3 length: 16 residues. Per the germline V gene, CDR1 is SEHNR and CDR2 is FQNEAQ (reference sequence). J was trimmed by 5 bases and V by 5 bases; bases with no gene match: 12. CDR3 DNA sequence: TGTGCCAGCAGCCCCACCGGGACAGCGTTTGATCAGCCCCAGCATTTT. Residues: CASSPTGTAFDQPQHF.

The chain carries TRBV28 and TRBJ2-1; TRBD2 aligns across 9 bases. The CDR3 length is 15 residues. Losses at the gene ends were 6 bases for V and 0 bases for J; bases not matched to a gene: 3. CDR1 is MDHEN, CDR2 SYDVKM, per germline. The CDR3 DNA sequence: TGTGCCAGCAGAAGTAGCGGGAGCTCCTACAATGAGCAGTTCTTC. This codes for CASRSSGSSYNEQFF.

The J gene is TRBJ1-1, the V gene TRBV5-1; 10 bases line up with TRBD1. V lost 4 bases to trimming and J lost 6 bases; unmatched junction nucleotides: 6. CDR1 SGHRS and CDR2 YFSETQ come from the germline V gene. CDR3 size: 14 residues. CDR3 sequence reads: CASSETGGRAEAFF. The CDR3 region has the DNA TGCGCCAGCAGCGAGACAGGGGGCAGGGCTGAAGCTTTCTTT.

The chain employs TRBV14 and TRBJ2-7, with D perhaps TRBD1 (5 bases). The length of the CDR3 is 14 residues. Trimming cost V 2 bases and J 0 bases, with 8 bases left between them. Germline loops: CDR1 SGHDN, CDR2 FVKESK. CDR3 loop: CASSQQDNSYEQYF. The CDR3 bases are TGTGCCAGCAGCCAACAGGACAACTCCTACGAGCAGTACTTC.

This clone showed up just a few times. The rearrangement uses TRBV13 and TRBJ1-1; 9 bases are shared with TRBD1. The V gene end was trimmed by 5 bases and the J gene end by 7 bases; junction bases not matched to a gene: 8. Germline V gives CDR1 PRHDT, CDR2 FYEKMQ (reference sequence). This CDR3 has 14 residues. DNA for the CDR3: TGTGCCAGCAGCGACGGGACAGGGTTGAGTGAAGCTTTCTTT. This sequence encodes CASSDGTGLSEAFF.

This chain uses TRBV9 with TRBJ2-3; tentatively, D is TRBD2 (5 bases). Germline assignment: CDR1 SGDLS and CDR2 YYNGEE. Trimming cost V 6 bases and J 3 bases, with 17 bases left between them. The CDR3 is 15 residues long. The CDR3 loop is CASTPSGSPTDTQYF. CDR3 DNA: TGTGCCAGCACCCCCTCGGGGAGTCCAACAGATACGCAGTATTTT. The variable domain in full, with the rest retrieved from reference TRBV9 and TRBJ2-3, is DSGVTQTPKHLITATGQRVTLRCSPRSGDLSVYWYQQSLDQGLQFLIQYYNGEERAKGNILERFSAQQFPDLHSELNLSSLELGDSALYFCASTPSGSPTDTQYFGPGTRLTVL.

This chain joins TRBV5-1 and TRBJ1-1, with TRBD1 as a possible D gene (5 bases). Trimming took 0 bases from V and 0 from J, leaving 15 bases between them. The CDR3 is made up of 17 amino acids. The germline CDR1 and CDR2 sequences are SGHRS and YFSETQ. The CDR3 coding sequence is TGCGCCAGCAGCTTGGTAAGGGGAGGTAACATGAACACTGAAGCTTTCTTT. Protein: CASSLVRGGNMNTEAFF.

The V and J genes are TRBV7-8 and TRBJ2-1; TRBD2 matches at 14 bases. The CDR3 is made up of 15 amino acids. The junction had 7 bases not matched to a gene; V was cut back by 8 bases and J by 7 bases. Germline lookup yields CDR1 SGHVS and CDR2 FQNEAQ. The CDR3 sequence is CASGRGTSGRNEQFF. CDR3 nucleotides: TGTGCCAGCGGCCGCGGGACTAGCGGGAGAAATGAGCAGTTCTTC. The complete variable domain, with remaining parts taken from reference TRBV7-8 and TRBJ2-1, reads GAGVSQSPRYKVAKRGQDVALRCDPISGHVSLFWYQQALGQGPEFLTYFQNEAQLDKSGLPSDRFFAERPEGSVSTLKIQRTQQEDSAVYLCASGRGTSGRNEQFFGPGTRLTVL.